The 25 T cell receptor beta chains below come from one sample, sequenced in a study of cytomegalovirus exposure and HLA in healthy donors (dated by TCRdb to 2015 to 2018). The library was produced with the immunoSEQ multiplex PCR assay. A mixture of 60 forward primers for TCR Vbeta segments and 13 reverse primers for TCR Jbeta segments was used in the multiplex PCR. What TCRdb holds here is the immuneACCESS table cut down to in-frame rearrangements. Part of the clones is not present; checked against another copy, under half of the missing clones reflect an unresolved V gene, and the others are unexplained. The sample yields 120,000 to 150,000 clones; 76% were counted once. In total, the top ten clones hold 1.5% to 2% of the sample. The sample taken for sequencing was PBMCs. These receptors originate from a woman in her thirties or forties in good health and CMV-seronegative.

This chain uses TRBV4-1 with TRBJ2-5, with 8 bases fitting TRBD1. The CDR3 is 13 residues long. The V gene end was trimmed by 4 bases and the J gene end by 5 bases; junction bases not matched to a gene: 3. Germline CDR1 reads MGHRA; CDR2 reads YSYEKL. CDR3 in DNA: TGCGCCAGCAGCCGACAGGGGAGGGAGACCCAGTACTTC. It encodes CASSRQGRETQYF.

The chain employs TRBV11-2 and TRBJ2-5; TRBD2 matches 9 bases. This CDR3 is built from 17 residues. The J segment lost 4 bases and the V segment lost 1 base, leaving 10 bases of the junction unmatched. Germline values: CDR1 SGHAT, CDR2 FQNNGV. CDR3 coding DNA: TGTGCCAGCAGCTTAGGGAGCCTAGCGGGAACCGGAGAGACCCAGTACTTC. Amino acid sequence: CASSLGSLAGTGETQYF. Full variable domain (remainder filled in from reference TRBV11-2 and TRBJ2-5): EAGVAQSPRYKIIEKRQSVAFWCNPISGHATLYWYQQILGQGPKLLIQFQNNGVVDDSQLPKDRFSAERLKGVDSTLKIQPAKLEDSAVYLCASSLGSLAGTGETQYFGPGTRLLVL.

This chain joins TRBV7-7 and TRBJ1-4; tentatively, D is TRBD1 (5 bases). The V gene's germline CDR1 is SSHAT and CDR2 FNYEAQ (reference sequence). CDR3 size: 15 residues. V lost 3 bases to trimming and J lost 4 bases, with 12 bases between them. CDR3 sequence (DNA): TGTGCCAGCAGCTTGTCCGGGGGGGTTAATGAAAAACTGTTTTTT. Translated, it gives CASSLSGGVNEKLFF.

The chain combines TRBV19 with TRBJ2-5; TRBD2 matches at 10 bases. The CDR3 runs 17 residues. V was pared by 5 bases and J by 1 base, with 10 bases of the junction left unmatched. The germline V gene has CDR1 LNHDA and CDR2 SQIVND (reference sequence). The CDR3 loop is CASSSGRTSGAQETQYF. DNA for the CDR3: TGTGCCAGTAGTTCGGGGAGGACTAGCGGTGCCCAAGAGACCCAGTACTTC.

The chain is built from TRBV9 and TRBJ2-3; 8 bases are a match to TRBD2. This CDR3 has 14 residues. The junction had 1 base not matched to a gene; V was cut back by 0 bases and J by 4 bases. Per germline, CDR1 SGDLS and CDR2 YYNGEE. The CDR3 loop is CASSVAGGPDTQYF. DNA of the CDR3: TGTGCCAGCAGCGTAGCGGGAGGGCCAGATACGCAGTATTTT.

The chain combines TRBV4-1 with TRBJ1-2; weak D call: TRBD1 (6 bases). Germline V gives CDR1 MGHRA, CDR2 YSYEKL. V lost 2 bases, J lost 10 bases, and 14 bases lay in between. CDR3 size: 13 residues. This CDR3 is CASSQHLQGLYTF. CDR3 in DNA: TGCGCCAGCAGCCAACACCTACAGGGCCTCTACACCTTC.

The rearrangement uses TRBV6-1 and TRBJ1-5, with a tentative D call TRBD1 (6 bases). Trimming removed 7 bases at V and 3 bases at J, with 10 bases between. Germline V gene data show CDR1 as MNHNS and CDR2 as SASEGT. CDR3 length equals 13 residues. As DNA, the CDR3 is TGTGCCAGCAAACAGGGAAACAATCAGCCCCAGCATTTT. This encodes CASKQGNNQPQHF.

The gene calls are TRBV4-1 and TRBJ2-2; TRBD2 agrees at 12 bases. The V and J ends lost 0 bases and 5 bases, in that order; junction bases with no gene match: 4. The V gene's germline CDR1 is MGHRA and CDR2 YSYEKL. This CDR3 is 17 amino acids long. CDR3 in amino acids: CASSQDVGLAGTGELFF. CDR3 nucleotides: TGCGCCAGCAGCCAAGACGTAGGACTAGCGGGGACCGGGGAGCTGTTTTTT.

This chain joins TRBV2 and TRBJ2-3; D perhaps matches TRBD2 (6 bases). The CDR3 is made up of 14 amino acids. The ends were cut back, 5 bases at V and 6 bases at J, with 15 bases in the middle. CDR1 is SNHLY and CDR2 is FYNNEI in the germline V gene. The DNA for the CDR3 is TGTGCCAGCAGTATGCGGGGCGGCCAGGATACGCAGTATTTT. Protein: CASSMRGGQDTQYF.

J is TRBJ2-5 and V is TRBV30, with 12 nucleotides matching TRBD2. The germline V gene has CDR1 GTSNPN and CDR2 SVGIG (reference sequence). The CDR3 totals 15 residues. V gave up 2 bases and J gave up 5 bases; unmatched junction bases: 6. CDR3 nucleotide sequence: TGTGCCTGGAGTCTAGCGGGGGGGAGTTGGGAGACCCAGTACTTC. This encodes CAWSLAGGSWETQYF.

This clone showed up just a few times. The rearrangement links TRBV5-1 to TRBJ2-1; 11 nucleotides line up with TRBD2. Germline CDR1 and CDR2: SGHRS and YFSETQ. After removal of 0 bases from V and 7 bases from J, the junction contained 9 bases not matched to a gene. The CDR3 length is 17 residues. CDR3 sequence: CASSLAKLAGVKNEQFF. CDR3 coding DNA: TGCGCCAGCAGCTTGGCCAAACTAGCGGGAGTGAAGAATGAGCAGTTCTTC.

The chain couples TRBV13 to TRBJ2-5, with a possible D match to TRBD2 (6 bases). Germline-derived CDR1 and CDR2 are PRHDT and FYEKMQ (reference sequence). The CDR3 runs 15 residues. Trimming removed 0 bases at V and 4 bases at J, with 12 bases between. The CDR3: CASSLGGGIGETQYF. In DNA form, the CDR3 reads TGTGCCAGCAGCTTAGGCGGCGGGATCGGAGAGACCCAGTACTTC.

The chain couples TRBV5-1 to TRBJ2-1, with TRBD1 identical over 10 bases. CDR1 and CDR2 from the germline V gene are SGHRS and YFSETQ. The length of the CDR3 is 14 residues. Unmatched junction bases numbered 7, after V lost 3 bases and J lost 10 bases. DNA of the CDR3: TGCGCCAGCAGCTCCGGGACAGGGGATTGGGAGCAGTTCTTC. It yields the protein CASSSGTGDWEQFF.

This clone was seen only once. The junction departs from germline at one end; a sequencing error may be responsible. Other DNA sequences in the same sample also yield this CDR3. This sequence joins TRBV7-6 and TRBJ2-7, with a weak D call TRBD2 (5 bases). Germline V gives CDR1 SGHVS, CDR2 FNYEAQ. This CDR3 has 12 amino acids. The CDR3, as DNA: TGCGCCAGCAGCTTAGGGCGGGACGAGCAGTACTTC. Its translation: CASSLGRDEQYF.

V is TRBV6-1 and J is TRBJ2-5; unclear D gene. With 2 bases removed from V and 2 bases from J, the gap between germline ends came to 12 bases. CDR1 MNHNS and CDR2 SASEGT come from the germline V gene. The CDR3 loop spans 15 amino acids. This CDR3 is CASSEMAGAQETQYF. The CDR3 DNA follows: TGTGCCAGCAGTGAAATGGCCGGAGCGCAAGAGACCCAGTACTTC.

The chain couples TRBV5-1 to TRBJ2-5; 7 bases are shared with TRBD1. V shed 3 bases, J shed 2 bases, and the junction held 1 base outside the gene matches. The CDR3 has 13 amino acids. From germline, CDR1 is SGHRS and CDR2 YFSETQ. The CDR3 is CASSSTGQETQYF. Here the CDR3 DNA reads TGCGCCAGCAGCTCGACAGGGCAAGAGACCCAGTACTTC.

The rearrangement joins TRBV5-1 to TRBJ2-1; 7 bases are shared with TRBD2. V trimming: 4 bases; J trimming: 2 bases; junction bases outside the gene matches: 6. Germline V gene data show CDR1 as SGHRS and CDR2 as YFSETQ. CDR3 size: 15 residues. CDR3 in amino acids: CASSLPAGAYNEQFF. As DNA, the CDR3 is TGCGCCAGCAGCCTCCCCGCGGGAGCCTACAATGAGCAGTTCTTC.

Here the CDR3 reads CASSPWEGGKNEQFF. CDR3 in DNA: TGTGCCAGCAGCCCCTGGGAGGGGGGGAAAAATGAGCAGTTCTTC. The V call is TRBV27, the J call TRBJ2-1, with a possible D match to TRBD2 (7 bases). CDR1 and CDR2 from the germline V gene are MNHEY and SMNVEV (reference sequence). V was pared by 6 bases and J by 7 bases, with 19 bases between. CDR3 size: 15 residues.

The V call is TRBV2, the J call TRBJ2-5; 11 bases match TRBD2. CDR3 length: 14 residues. With V trimmed by 6 bases and J by 3 bases, 3 bases remained unmatched. The V gene's germline CDR1 is SNHLY and CDR2 FYNNEI. CDR3 nucleotide sequence: TGTGCCAGCAGGCCGGGACTAGCGGAAGAGACCCAGTACTTC. Translating gives CASRPGLAEETQYF.

The chain combines TRBV6-1 with TRBJ2-3; 9 bases agree with TRBD1. V shed 6 bases and J 4 bases; nucleotides not matched to a gene: 5. The CDR3 is 14 residues long. Germline V gene data show CDR1 as MNHNS and CDR2 as SASEGT. The DNA for the CDR3 is TGTGCCAGCAGGCTGGGACAGGGCGCAGATACGCAGTATTTT. This translates into CASRLGQGADTQYF.

This chain connects TRBV6-1 to TRBJ1-1; 8 bases match TRBD1. Per the germline V gene, CDR1 is MNHNS and CDR2 is SASEGT. The trim removed 7 bases at V and 1 base at J, leaving 5 bases unmatched. This CDR3 contains 14 residues. This chain's CDR3 is CASIQGAGNTEAFF. DNA of the CDR3: TGTGCCAGCATCCAGGGGGCCGGGAACACTGAAGCTTTCTTT.

Regarding this clone: Relative to the germline gene, one junction end is altered; a read error may explain this. The genes are TRBV7-9 and TRBJ1-1; a possible D gene is TRBD1 (5 bases). The CDR3 extends over 15 amino acids. CDR1 and CDR2 from the germline V gene are SEHNR and FQNEAQ (reference sequence). The CDR3 region has the DNA TGTTCCAGCAGCTTATTTAGCCAGGGAAGGTCTGAAGCTTTCTTT. Amino acid sequence: CSSSLFSQGRSEAFF.

This clone is a singleton in its sample. The chain couples TRBV10-3 to TRBJ1-4; 7 bases map to TRBD1. The CDR3 is made up of 16 amino acids. V shed 5 bases, J shed 1 base, and the junction held 7 bases outside the gene matches. Germline V gene data show CDR1 as ENHRY and CDR2 as SYGVKD. This CDR3 reads CAISPKGAGTNEKLFF. DNA for the CDR3: TGTGCCATCAGTCCCAAGGGGGCCGGAACTAATGAAAAACTGTTTTTT.

As DNA, the CDR3 is TGTGCCAGCAGCCGTCACAGGGAATACTACAATGAGCAGTTCTTC. Translating it yields CASSRHREYYNEQFF. The V and J genes are TRBV11-2 and TRBJ2-1; D may be TRBD1 (6 bases). Trimming pared 5 bases from V and 3 bases from J, leaving 14 bases between. Per the germline V gene, CDR1 is SGHAT and CDR2 is FQNNGV. The CDR3 extends over 15 amino acids.

The chain carries TRBV27 and TRBJ1-5; 8 positions agree with TRBD1. The V and J ends lost 3 bases and 5 bases, in that order; junction bases with no gene match: 0. Looked up from germline, CDR1 is MNHEY and CDR2 is SMNVEV (reference sequence). CDR3 length: 13 residues. The CDR3 loop is CASSLTGDQPQHF. CDR3 sequence (DNA): TGTGCCAGCAGTTTGACAGGGGATCAGCCCCAGCATTTT.